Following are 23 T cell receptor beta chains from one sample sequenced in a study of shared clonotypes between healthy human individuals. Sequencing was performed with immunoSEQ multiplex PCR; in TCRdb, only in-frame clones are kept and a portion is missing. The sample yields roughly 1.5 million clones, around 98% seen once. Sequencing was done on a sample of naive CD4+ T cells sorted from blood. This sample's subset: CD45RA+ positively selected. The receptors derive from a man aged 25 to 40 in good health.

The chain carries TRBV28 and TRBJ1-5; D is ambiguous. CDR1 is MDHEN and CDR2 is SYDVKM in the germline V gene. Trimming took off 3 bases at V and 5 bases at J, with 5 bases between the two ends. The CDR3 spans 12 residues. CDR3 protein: CASSLFDQPQHF. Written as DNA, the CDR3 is TGTGCCAGCAGTTTGTTCGATCAGCCCCAGCATTTT.

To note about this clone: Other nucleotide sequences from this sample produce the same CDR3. CDR3 DNA: TGCGCCAGCAGCCCCCCATTAGCGGGAGGGCCTTCCGGGGAGCTGTTTTTT. Amino acid sequence: CASSPPLAGGPSGELFF. This chain uses TRBV5-1 with TRBJ2-2, with 11 bases fitting TRBD2. V shed 4 bases, J shed 6 bases, and the junction held 11 bases outside the gene matches. The CDR3 is 17 residues long. The germline CDR1 and CDR2 sequences are SGHRS and YFSETQ.

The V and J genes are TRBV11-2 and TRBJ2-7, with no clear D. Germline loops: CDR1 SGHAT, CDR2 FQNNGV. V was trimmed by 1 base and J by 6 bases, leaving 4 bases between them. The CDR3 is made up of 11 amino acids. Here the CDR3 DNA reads TGTGCCAGCAGCTTAGGTACCGAGCAGTACTTC. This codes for CASSLGTEQYF.

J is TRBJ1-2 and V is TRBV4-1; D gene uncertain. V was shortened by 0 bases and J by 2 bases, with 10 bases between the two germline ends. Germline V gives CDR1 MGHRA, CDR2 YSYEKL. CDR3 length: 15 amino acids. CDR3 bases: TGCGCCAGCAGCCAAGATGGAATGCTGAACTATGGCTACACCTTC. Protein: CASSQDGMLNYGYTF.

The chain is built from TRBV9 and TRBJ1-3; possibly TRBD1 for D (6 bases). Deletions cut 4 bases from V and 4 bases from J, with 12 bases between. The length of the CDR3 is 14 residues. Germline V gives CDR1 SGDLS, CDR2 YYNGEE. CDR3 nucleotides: TGTGCCAGCAGCTTTCGACAGGTGGGAAACACCATATATTTT. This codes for CASSFRQVGNTIYF.

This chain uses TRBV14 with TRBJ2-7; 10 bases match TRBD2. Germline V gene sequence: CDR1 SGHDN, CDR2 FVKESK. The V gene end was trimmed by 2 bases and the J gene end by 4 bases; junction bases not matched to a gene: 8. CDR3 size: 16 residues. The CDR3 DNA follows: TGTGCCAGCAGCCAACAGCTGGGACTAGCGAGGTACGAGCAGTACTTC. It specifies CASSQQLGLARYEQYF.

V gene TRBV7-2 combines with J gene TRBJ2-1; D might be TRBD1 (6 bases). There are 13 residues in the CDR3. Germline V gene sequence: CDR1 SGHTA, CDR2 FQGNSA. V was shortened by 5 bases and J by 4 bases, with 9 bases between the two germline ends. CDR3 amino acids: CASSRGGYNEQFF. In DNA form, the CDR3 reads TGTGCCAGCAGCCGAGGGGGTTACAATGAGCAGTTCTTC.

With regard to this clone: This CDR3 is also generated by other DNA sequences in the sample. CDR3 bases: TGTGCCAGCAGCAAAGGCCAGGTACAAGAGACCCAGTACTTC. This sequence encodes CASSKGQVQETQYF. The chain recombines TRBV21-1 with TRBJ2-5; TRBD1, the table's D call, lacks a check against the DNA. TRBV21-1 is noted as a pseudogene. This CDR3 has 14 amino acids.

CDR3 in DNA: TGTGCCAGCAGTCTCCTGAATAGCAATCAGCCCCAGCATTTT. Protein sequence: CASSLLNSNQPQHF. The chain links TRBV27 to TRBJ1-5; no reliable D call. The CDR3 totals 14 residues. CDR1 is MNHEY, CDR2 SMNVEV, per germline (reference sequence). V gave up 5 bases and J gave up 0 bases, with 8 bases separating them.

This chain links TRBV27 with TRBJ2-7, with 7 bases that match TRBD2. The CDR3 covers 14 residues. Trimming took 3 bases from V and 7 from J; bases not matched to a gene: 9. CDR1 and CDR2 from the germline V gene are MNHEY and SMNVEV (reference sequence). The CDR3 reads CASSFAGELKEQYF. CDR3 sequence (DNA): TGTGCCAGCAGTTTCGCGGGAGAGTTGAAAGAGCAGTACTTC.

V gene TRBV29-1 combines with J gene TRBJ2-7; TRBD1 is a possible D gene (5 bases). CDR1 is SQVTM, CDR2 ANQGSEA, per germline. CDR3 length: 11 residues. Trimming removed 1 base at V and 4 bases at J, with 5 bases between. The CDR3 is CSVEGQYEQYF. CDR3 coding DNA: TGCAGCGTTGAAGGACAGTACGAGCAGTACTTC.

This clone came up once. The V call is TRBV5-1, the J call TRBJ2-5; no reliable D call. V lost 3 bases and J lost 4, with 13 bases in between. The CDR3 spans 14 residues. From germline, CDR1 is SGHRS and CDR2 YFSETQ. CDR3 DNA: TGCGCCAGCAGCTCCTTCGTGGACGGAGAGACCCAGTACTTC. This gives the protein CASSSFVDGETQYF.

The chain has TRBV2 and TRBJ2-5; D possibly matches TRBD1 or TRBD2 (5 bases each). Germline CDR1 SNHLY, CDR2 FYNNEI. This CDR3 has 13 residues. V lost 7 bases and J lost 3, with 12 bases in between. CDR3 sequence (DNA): TGTGCCAGCACCGTCCAGGGAGAAGAGACCCAGTACTTC. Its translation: CASTVQGEETQYF.

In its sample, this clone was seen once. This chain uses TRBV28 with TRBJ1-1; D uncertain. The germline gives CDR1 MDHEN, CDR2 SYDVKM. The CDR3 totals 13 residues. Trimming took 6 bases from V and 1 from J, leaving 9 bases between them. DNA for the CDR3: TGTGCCAGCAGGCCGGCAGCGAACACTGAAGCTTTCTTT. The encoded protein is CASRPAANTEAFF. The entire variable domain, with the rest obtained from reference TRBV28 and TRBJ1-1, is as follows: DVKVTQSSRYLVKRTGEKVFLECVQDMDHENMFWYRQDPGLGLRLIYFSYDVKMKEKGDIPEGYSVSREKKERFSLILESASTNQTSMYLCASRPAANTEAFFGQGTRLTVV.

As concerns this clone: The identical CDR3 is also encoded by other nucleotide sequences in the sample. The CDR3 sequence: CASSLGTNEKLFF. Written as DNA, the CDR3 is TGCGCCAGCAGCTTAGGAACTAATGAAAAACTGTTTTTT. The chain recombines TRBV5-1 with TRBJ1-4; D remains unclear. Germline V gene data show CDR1 as SGHRS and CDR2 as YFSETQ. This CDR3 region has 13 residues. The V end was cut by 2 bases, the J end by 1 base, with 3 bases between.

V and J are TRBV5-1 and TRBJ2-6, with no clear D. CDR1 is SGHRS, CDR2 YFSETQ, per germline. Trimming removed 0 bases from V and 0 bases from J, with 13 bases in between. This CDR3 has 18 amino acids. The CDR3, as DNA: TGCGCCAGCAGCTTGGGCGAGAAACCGAGCTCTGGGGCCAACGTCCTGACTTTC. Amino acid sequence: CASSLGEKPSSGANVLTF.

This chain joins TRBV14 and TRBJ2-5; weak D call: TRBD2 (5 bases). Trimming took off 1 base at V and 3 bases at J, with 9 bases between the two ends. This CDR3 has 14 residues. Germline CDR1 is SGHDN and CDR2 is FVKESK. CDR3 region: CASSQVAWEETQYF. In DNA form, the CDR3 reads TGTGCCAGCAGCCAAGTAGCGTGGGAAGAGACCCAGTACTTC.

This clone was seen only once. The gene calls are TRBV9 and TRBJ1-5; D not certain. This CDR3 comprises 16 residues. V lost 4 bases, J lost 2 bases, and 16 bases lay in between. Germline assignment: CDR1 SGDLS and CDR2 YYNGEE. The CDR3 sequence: CASSPTPGSGNQPQHF. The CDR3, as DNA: TGTGCCAGCAGCCCCACGCCGGGGTCCGGCAATCAGCCCCAGCATTTT.

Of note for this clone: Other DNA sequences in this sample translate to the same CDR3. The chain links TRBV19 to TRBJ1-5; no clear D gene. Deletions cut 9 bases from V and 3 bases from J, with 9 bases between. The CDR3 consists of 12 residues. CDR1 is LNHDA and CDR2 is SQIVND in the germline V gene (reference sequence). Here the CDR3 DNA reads TGTGCCAGCTCCACGTCCAATCAGCCCCAGCATTTT. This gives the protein CASSTSNQPQHF.

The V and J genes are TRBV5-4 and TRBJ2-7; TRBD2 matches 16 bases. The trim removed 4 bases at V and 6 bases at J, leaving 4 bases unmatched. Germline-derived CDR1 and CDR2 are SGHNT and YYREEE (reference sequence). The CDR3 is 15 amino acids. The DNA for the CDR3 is TGTGCCAGCAGCCTCGGGACTAGCGGGAGGGCCGAGCAGTACTTC. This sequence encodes CASSLGTSGRAEQYF.

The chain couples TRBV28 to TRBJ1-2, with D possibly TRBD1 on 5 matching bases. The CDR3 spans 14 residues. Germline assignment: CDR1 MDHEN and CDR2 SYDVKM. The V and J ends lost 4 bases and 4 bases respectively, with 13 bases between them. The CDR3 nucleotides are TGTGCCAGCAGTTCTACCCCAGGGTCCTATGGCTACACCTTC. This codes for CASSSTPGSYGYTF.

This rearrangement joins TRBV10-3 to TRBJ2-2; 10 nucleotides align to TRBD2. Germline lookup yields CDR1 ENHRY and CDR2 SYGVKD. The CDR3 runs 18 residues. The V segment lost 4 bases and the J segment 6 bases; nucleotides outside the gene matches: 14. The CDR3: CAISVSSGLAGVAGELFF. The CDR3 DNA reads TGTGCCATCAGTGTATCATCCGGCCTAGCGGGAGTAGCCGGGGAGCTGTTTTTT.

This CDR3 is CASSHRTGTGNTIYF. CDR3 DNA sequence: TGTGCCAGCAGCCACCGGACAGGGACTGGAAACACCATATATTTT. This chain uses TRBV9 with TRBJ1-3, with 8 bases matching TRBD1. After removal of 4 bases from V and 2 bases from J, the junction contained 5 bases not matched to a gene. This CDR3 has 15 residues. Germline loops: CDR1 SGDLS, CDR2 YYNGEE. The whole variable domain, filled in from reference TRBV9 and TRBJ1-3, reads DSGVTQTPKHLITATGQRVTLRCSPRSGDLSVYWYQQSLDQGLQFLIQYYNGEERAKGNILERFSAQQFPDLHSELNLSSLELGDSALYFCASSHRTGTGNTIYFGEGSWLTVV.